A selection of T cell receptor beta chains follows, all from one sample in a study of blood T cell repertoires in COVID-19. Measured with immunoSEQ multiplex PCR; TCRdb has only the in-frame clones, and not every one. This sample has approximately 29,000 clones, with roughly nine tenths found just once. Sequenced input: peripheral blood. These receptors originate from a man in his 70s with active COVID-19. Each CDR3 is given with its conserved first and last residue. Each record gives: CDR3 length, D gene, V gene, clone size, J gene, CDR3 protein, CDR3 DNA. The D gene is left open where the match is weak. Clone size is given for some rows only: seen once, a few or many times, or a class if the clone is expanded.

17	TRBD2	TRBV27	.	TRBJ2-3	CASTGLAGGLGTDTQYF	TGTGCCAGCACGGGACTAGCGGGAGGGTTAGGCACAGATACGCAGTATTTT
14	TRBD1	TRBV5-4	.	TRBJ1-1	CASSFGTGGTEAFF	TGTGCCAGCAGCTTCGGGACAGGGGGCACTGAAGCTTTCTTT
15	.	TRBV28	once	TRBJ1-1	CASSFGVIRGTEAFF	TGTGCCAGCAGTTTTGGGGTCATTCGGGGGACTGAAGCTTTCTTT
13	.	TRBV3-1/TRBV3-2	once	TRBJ2-7	CASSQGDISEQYF	TGTGCCAGCAGCCAAGGGGACATTTCCGAGCAGTACTTC
15	.	TRBV19	.	TRBJ2-3	CASSALGGSTDTQYF	TGTGCCAGTAGTGCCCTCGGCGGGAGCACAGATACGCAGTATTTT
13	TRBD1	TRBV24-1	.	TRBJ2-1	CATRETGIGEQFF	TGTGCCACCAGGGAGACAGGGATCGGTGAGCAGTTCTTC
16	TRBD2	TRBV4-2	.	TRBJ2-1	CASSQDSASGGDEQFF	TGTGCCAGCAGCCAAGATTCGGCTAGCGGGGGGGATGAGCAGTTCTTC
16	.	TRBV5-1	.	TRBJ2-7	CASSLDATLLVHEQYF	TGCGCCAGCAGCTTGGACGCCACTCTATTAGTCCACGAGCAGTACTTC
15	.	TRBV5-4	.	TRBJ1-3	CASSLGSSDGNTIYF	TGTGCCAGCAGCTTGGGTAGCTCCGATGGAAACACCATATATTTT
14	.	TRBV28	.	TRBJ1-5	CASSLGFSNQPQHF	TGTGCCAGCAGTTTGGGCTTTAGCAATCAGCCCCAGCATTTT
16	TRBD2	TRBV5-6	.	TRBJ2-1	CASSLYATSGYNEQFF	TGTGCCAGCAGCTTGTACGCGACTAGCGGGTACAATGAGCAGTTCTTC
13	.	TRBV28	once	TRBJ1-3	CASSSELGNTIYF	TGTGCCAGCAGCTCGGAGTTGGGAAACACCATATATTTT
15	.	TRBV4-2	.	TRBJ2-1	CASSQDSGVYNEQFF	TGTGCCAGCAGCCAAGATAGCGGAGTTTACAATGAGCAGTTCTTC
14	.	TRBV27	.	TRBJ2-3	CASSPAERTDTQYF	TGTGCCAGCAGCCCAGCGGAAAGGACAGATACGCAGTATTTT
15	TRBD2	TRBV4-3	.	TRBJ2-1	CASSRGLAEHNEQFF	TGCGCCAGCAGCCGGGGACTAGCGGAGCACAATGAGCAGTTCTTC
15	.	TRBV27	.	TRBJ2-1	CASTSDQGSYNEQFF	TGTGCCAGCACCTCGGACCAGGGGTCCTACAATGAGCAGTTCTTC
15	.	TRBV6-5	.	TRBJ1-1	CASRGPGGRITEAFF	TGTGCCAGCAGGGGCCCCGGGGGACGGATCACTGAAGCTTTCTTT
14	.	TRBV9	.	TRBJ1-1	CASSPPGRGTEAFF	TGTGCCAGCAGCCCCCCCGGGCGGGGGACTGAAGCTTTCTTT
14	TRBD2	TRBV20-1	.	TRBJ2-3	CSASGLARTDTQYF	TGCAGTGCTAGTGGACTAGCGAGAACAGATACGCAGTATTTT
15	TRBD1	TRBV5-4	.	TRBJ1-2	CASSYPTGQNYGYTF	TGTGCCAGCAGCTACCCGACAGGGCAGAACTATGGCTACACCTTC
16	TRBD1	TRBV30	.	TRBJ1-5	CAWSGAGGSWGQPQHF	TGTGCCTGGAGTGGAGCAGGGGGAAGTTGGGGTCAGCCCCAGCATTTT
14	TRBD2	TRBV28	.	TRBJ2-1	CATSTSGRAYEQFF	TGTGCCACCTCCACTAGCGGGAGGGCCTATGAGCAGTTCTTC
15	.	TRBV5-1	.	TRBJ1-5	CASSLAGDSNQPQHF	TGCGCCAGCAGCTTGGCGGGTGACAGCAATCAGCCCCAGCATTTT
15	TRBD1	TRBV25-1	.	TRBJ2-7	CASSAEDRAYYEQYF	TGTGCCAGCAGTGCGGAGGACAGGGCCTACTACGAGCAGTACTTC
11	.	TRBV24-1	.	TRBJ2-5	CATSDFKTQYF	TGTGCCACCAGTGATTTTAAGACCCAGTACTTC
15	TRBD1	TRBV6-5	.	TRBJ1-6	CASSYIRQGNSPLHF	TGTGCCAGCAGTTATATCCGACAGGGCAATTCACCCCTCCACTTT
16	TRBD1	TRBV4-3	.	TRBJ2-7	CASSQDRGQAGGEQYF	TGCGCCAGCAGCCAAGACAGGGGACAGGCAGGTGGCGAGCAGTACTTC
13	TRBD1	TRBV6-5	.	TRBJ1-6	CASRGQGHSPLHF	TGTGCCAGCAGGGGACAGGGGCATTCACCCCTCCACTTT
15	TRBD2	TRBV9	.	TRBJ2-1	CASSPTSGSYNEQFF	TGTGCCAGCAGTCCTACTAGCGGCTCCTACAATGAGCAGTTCTTC
13	.	TRBV7-2	.	TRBJ1-4	CASSPKRGEKLFF	TGTGCCAGCAGCCCTAAGAGGGGGGAAAAACTGTTTTTT
14	.	TRBV7-9	.	TRBJ1-2	CASSPMTASDGYTF	TGTGCCAGCAGCCCCATGACAGCGTCTGATGGCTACACCTTC
13	.	TRBV12-3/TRBV12-4	.	TRBJ2-1	CASTGVAYNEQFF	TGTGCCAGCACAGGGGTGGCCTATAATGAGCAGTTCTTC
11	TRBD2	TRBV20-1	.	TRBJ2-7	CSAGPPSGHAF	TGCAGTGCTGGCCCCCCTAGCGGCCACGCCTTC